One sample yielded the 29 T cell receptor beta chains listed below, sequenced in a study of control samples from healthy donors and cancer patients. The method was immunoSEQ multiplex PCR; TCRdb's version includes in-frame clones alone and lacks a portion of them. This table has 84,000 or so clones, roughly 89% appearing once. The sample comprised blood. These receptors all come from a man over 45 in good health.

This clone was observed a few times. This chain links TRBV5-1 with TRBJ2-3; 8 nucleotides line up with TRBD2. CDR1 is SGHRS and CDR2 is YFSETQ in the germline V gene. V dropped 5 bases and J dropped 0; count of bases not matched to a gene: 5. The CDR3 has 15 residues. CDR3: CASSTAGDSTDTQYF. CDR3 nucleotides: TGCGCCAGCAGTACAGCGGGGGATAGCACAGATACGCAGTATTTT.

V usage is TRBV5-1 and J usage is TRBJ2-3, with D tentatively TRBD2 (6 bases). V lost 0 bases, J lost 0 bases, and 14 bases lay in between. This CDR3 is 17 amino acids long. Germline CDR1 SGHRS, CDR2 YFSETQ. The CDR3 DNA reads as TGCGCCAGCAGCTTGGAACGGCTAGCGTTCAGCACAGATACGCAGTATTTT. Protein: CASSLERLAFSTDTQYF.

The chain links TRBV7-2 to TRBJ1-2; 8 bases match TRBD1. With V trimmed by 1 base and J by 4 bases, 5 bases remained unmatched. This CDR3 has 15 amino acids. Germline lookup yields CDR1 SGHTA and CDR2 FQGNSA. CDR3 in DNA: TGTGCCAGCAGCTTAGGGACAGGGATCGTCTATGGCTACACCTTC. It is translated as CASSLGTGIVYGYTF. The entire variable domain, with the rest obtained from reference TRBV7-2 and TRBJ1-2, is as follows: GAGVSQSPSNKVTEKGKDVELRCDPISGHTALYWYRQSLGQGLEFLIYFQGNSAPDKSGLPSDRFSAERTGGSVSTLTIQRTQQEDSAVYLCASSLGTGIVYGYTFGSGTRLTVV.

The CDR3, as DNA: TGTGCCACCAGTGTCGCGCTGGGGACAGGGGCAGATACGCAGTATTTT. It specifies CATSVALGTGADTQYF. The chain joins TRBV24-1 to TRBJ2-3; 10 bases agree with TRBD1. The germline CDR1 and CDR2 sequences are KGHDR and SFDVKD. The trim removed 5 bases at V and 4 bases at J, leaving 8 bases unmatched. This CDR3 is 16 amino acids long.

CDR3 sequence reads: CAISREISGGPGTEAFF. DNA of the CDR3: TGTGCCATCAGTCGTGAGATTTCCGGGGGGCCAGGCACTGAAGCTTTCTTT. The chain is built from TRBV10-3 and TRBJ1-1; D may be TRBD1 (6 bases). The CDR3 length is 17 residues. V lost 5 bases and J lost 4, with 23 bases in between. CDR1 and CDR2 (germline): ENHRY, SYGVKD.

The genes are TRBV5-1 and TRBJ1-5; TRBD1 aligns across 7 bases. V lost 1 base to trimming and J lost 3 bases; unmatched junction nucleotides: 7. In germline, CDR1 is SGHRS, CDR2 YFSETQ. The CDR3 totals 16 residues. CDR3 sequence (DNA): TGCGCCAGCAGCTTGTCCCCGACAGGGACCAATCAGCCCCAGCATTTT. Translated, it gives CASSLSPTGTNQPQHF.

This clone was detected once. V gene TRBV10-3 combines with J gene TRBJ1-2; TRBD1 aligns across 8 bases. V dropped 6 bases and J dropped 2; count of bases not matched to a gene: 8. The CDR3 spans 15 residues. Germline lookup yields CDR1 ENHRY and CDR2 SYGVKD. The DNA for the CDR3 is TGTGCCATCAGGAAGGAGGGACAGGACAACTATGGCTACACCTTC. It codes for CAIRKEGQDNYGYTF.

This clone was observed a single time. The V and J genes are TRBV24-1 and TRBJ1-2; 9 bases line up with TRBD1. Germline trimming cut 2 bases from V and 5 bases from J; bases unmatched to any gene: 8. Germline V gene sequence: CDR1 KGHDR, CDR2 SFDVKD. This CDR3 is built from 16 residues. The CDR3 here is CATSDSAGTGIYGYTF. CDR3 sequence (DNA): TGTGCCACCAGTGATTCTGCCGGGACAGGGATTTATGGCTACACCTTC.

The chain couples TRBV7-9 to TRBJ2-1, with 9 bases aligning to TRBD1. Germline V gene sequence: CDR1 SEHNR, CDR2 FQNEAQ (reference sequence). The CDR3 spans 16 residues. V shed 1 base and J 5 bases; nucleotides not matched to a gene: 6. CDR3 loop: CASSLGLRTGDNEQFF. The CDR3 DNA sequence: TGTGCCAGCAGCTTAGGGCTTCGGACAGGGGACAATGAGCAGTTCTTC. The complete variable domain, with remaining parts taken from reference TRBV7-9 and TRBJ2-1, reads DTGVSQNPRHKITKRGQNVTFRCDPISEHNRLYWYRQTLGQGPEFLTYFQNEAQLEKSRLLSDRFSAERPKGSFSTLEIQRTEQGDSAMYLCASSLGLRTGDNEQFFGPGTRLTVL.

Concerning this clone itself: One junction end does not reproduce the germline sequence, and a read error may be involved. The CDR3 loop reads CAGSLGQALGTIYF. CDR3 DNA sequence: TGTGCCGGCAGCCTGGGACAGGCCCTTGGCACCATATATTTT. This sequence joins TRBV6-5 and TRBJ1-3; TRBD1 agrees at 8 bases. Germline V CDR1 and CDR2: MNHEY, SVGAGI. The CDR3 contains 14 residues.

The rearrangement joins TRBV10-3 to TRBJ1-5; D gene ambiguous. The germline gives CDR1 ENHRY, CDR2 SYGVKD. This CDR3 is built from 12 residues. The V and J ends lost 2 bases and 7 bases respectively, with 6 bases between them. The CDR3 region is CAISETVQPQHF. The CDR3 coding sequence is TGTGCCATCAGTGAGACAGTCCAGCCCCAGCATTTT.

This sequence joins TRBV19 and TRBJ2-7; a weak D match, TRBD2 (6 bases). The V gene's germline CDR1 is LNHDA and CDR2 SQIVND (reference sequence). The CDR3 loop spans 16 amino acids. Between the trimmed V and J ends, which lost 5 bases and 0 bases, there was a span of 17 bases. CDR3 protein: CASSAQGGKSSYEQYF. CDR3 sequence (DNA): TGTGCCAGTAGTGCTCAGGGAGGAAAGAGCTCCTACGAGCAGTACTTC.

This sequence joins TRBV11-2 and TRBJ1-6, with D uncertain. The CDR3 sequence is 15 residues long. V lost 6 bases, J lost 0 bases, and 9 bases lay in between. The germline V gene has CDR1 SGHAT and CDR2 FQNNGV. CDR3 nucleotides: TGTGCCAGCAGGTCGGGGAGCTCCTATAATTCACCCCTCCACTTT. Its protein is CASRSGSSYNSPLHF.

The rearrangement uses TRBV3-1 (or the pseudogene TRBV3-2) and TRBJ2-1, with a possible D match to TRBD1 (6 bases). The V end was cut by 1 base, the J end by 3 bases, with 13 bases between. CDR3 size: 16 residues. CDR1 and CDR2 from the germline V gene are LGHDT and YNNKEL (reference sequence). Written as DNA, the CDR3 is TGTGCCAGCAGCCAAGGGGTCGGACAGCTCTACAATGAGCAGTTCTTC. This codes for CASSQGVGQLYNEQFF.

The CDR3 sequence: CASSIGRFYTF. CDR3 nucleotide sequence: TGTGCCAGTAGTATAGGAAGATTCTACACCTTC. This sequence joins TRBV19 and TRBJ1-2; D gene uncertain. This CDR3 has 11 residues. Germline-derived CDR1 and CDR2 are LNHDA and SQIVND (reference sequence). V dropped 1 base and J dropped 10 bases, with 7 bases sitting between them.

As DNA, the CDR3 is TGTGCCAGCAGAGGGGACAGGGAGGAGAGCAATCAGCCCCAGCATTTT. It is translated as CASRGDREESNQPQHF. J is TRBJ1-5 and V is TRBV2; 9 nucleotides align to TRBD1. The CDR3 has 16 amino acids. The V gene's germline CDR1 is SNHLY and CDR2 FYNNEI. V dropped 6 bases and J dropped 1; count of bases not matched to a gene: 7. Combining the CDR3 with reference TRBV2 and TRBJ1-5 gives the whole variable domain EPEVTQTPSHQVTQMGQEVILRCVPISNHLYFYWYRQILGQKVEFLVSFYNNEISEKSEIFDDQFSVERPDGSNFTLKIRSTKLEDSAMYFCASRGDREESNQPQHFGDGTRLSIL.

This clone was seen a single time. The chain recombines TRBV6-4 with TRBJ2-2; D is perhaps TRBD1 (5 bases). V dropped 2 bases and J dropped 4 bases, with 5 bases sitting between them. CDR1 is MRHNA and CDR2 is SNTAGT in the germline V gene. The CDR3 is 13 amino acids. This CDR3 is CASSDRGTGELFF. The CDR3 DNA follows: TGTGCCAGCAGTGACAGGGGCACCGGGGAGCTGTTTTTT.

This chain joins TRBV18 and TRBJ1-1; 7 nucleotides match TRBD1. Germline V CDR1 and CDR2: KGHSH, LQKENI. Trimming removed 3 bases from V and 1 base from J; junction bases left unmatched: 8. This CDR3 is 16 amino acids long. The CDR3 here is CASSPQNRGPNTEAFF. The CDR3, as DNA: TGTGCCAGCTCACCCCAGAACAGGGGACCGAACACTGAAGCTTTCTTT.

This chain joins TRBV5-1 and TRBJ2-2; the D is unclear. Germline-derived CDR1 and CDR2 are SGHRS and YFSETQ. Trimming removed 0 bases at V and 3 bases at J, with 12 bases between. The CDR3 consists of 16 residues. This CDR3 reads CASSLALNPDTGELFF. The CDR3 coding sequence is TGCGCCAGCAGCTTGGCCCTGAACCCTGACACCGGGGAGCTGTTTTTT.

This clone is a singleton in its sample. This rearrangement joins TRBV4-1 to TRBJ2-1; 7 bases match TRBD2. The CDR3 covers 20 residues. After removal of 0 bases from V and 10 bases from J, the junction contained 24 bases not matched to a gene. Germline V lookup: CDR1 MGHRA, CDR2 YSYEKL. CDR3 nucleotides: TGCGCCAGCAGCCAAGAAGGGAGGGTCGGAGGGCCCGTACGTGGTAGGGAGCAGTTCTTC. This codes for CASSQEGRVGGPVRGREQFF.

The CDR3 sequence: CSVAQGESEQYF. DNA for the CDR3: TGCAGCGTTGCTCAGGGGGAGAGTGAGCAGTACTTC. The gene calls are TRBV29-1 and TRBJ2-7, with 7 bases identical to TRBD1. The CDR3 runs 12 residues. CDR1 is SQVTM, CDR2 ANQGSEA, per germline. V was clipped by 4 bases and J by 7 bases; unmatched bases: 7.

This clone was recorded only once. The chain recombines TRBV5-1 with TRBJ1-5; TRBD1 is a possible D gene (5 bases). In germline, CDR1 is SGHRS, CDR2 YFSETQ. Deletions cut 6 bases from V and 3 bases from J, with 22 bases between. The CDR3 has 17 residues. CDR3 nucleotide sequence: TGCGCCAGCAACCGCGGAGGGGCCCCATCCTTCAATCAGCCCCAGCATTTT. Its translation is CASNRGGAPSFNQPQHF.

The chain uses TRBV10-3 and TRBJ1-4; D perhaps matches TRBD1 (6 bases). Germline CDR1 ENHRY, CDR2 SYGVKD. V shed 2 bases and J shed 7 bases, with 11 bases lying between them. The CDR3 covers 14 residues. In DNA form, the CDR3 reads TGTGCCATCAGTGAGGACAGGTTGTTTGAAAAACTGTTTTTT. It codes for CAISEDRLFEKLFF.

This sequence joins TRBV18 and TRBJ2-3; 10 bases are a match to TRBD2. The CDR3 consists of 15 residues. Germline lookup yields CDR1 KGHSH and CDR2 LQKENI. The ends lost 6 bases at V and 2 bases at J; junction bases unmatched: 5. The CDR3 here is CASSPSGGYTDTQYF. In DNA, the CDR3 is TGTGCCAGCTCTCCTAGCGGGGGCTACACAGATACGCAGTATTTT.

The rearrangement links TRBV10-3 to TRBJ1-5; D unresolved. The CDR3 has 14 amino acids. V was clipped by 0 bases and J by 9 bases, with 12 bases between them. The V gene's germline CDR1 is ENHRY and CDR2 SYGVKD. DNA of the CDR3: TGTGCCATCAGTGAGTCTGGGAATTCTCGGCCCCAGCATTTT. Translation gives CAISESGNSRPQHF.

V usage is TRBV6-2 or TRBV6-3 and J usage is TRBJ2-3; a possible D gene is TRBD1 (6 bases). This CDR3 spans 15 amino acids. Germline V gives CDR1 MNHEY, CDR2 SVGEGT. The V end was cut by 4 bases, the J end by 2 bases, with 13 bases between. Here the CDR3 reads CASSFRRTATDTQYF. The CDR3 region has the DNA TGTGCCAGCAGTTTCAGGAGGACAGCCACAGATACGCAGTATTTT.

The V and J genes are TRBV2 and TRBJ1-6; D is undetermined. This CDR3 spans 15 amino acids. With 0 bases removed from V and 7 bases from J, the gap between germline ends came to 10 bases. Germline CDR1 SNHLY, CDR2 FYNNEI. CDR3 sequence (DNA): TGTGCCAGCAGTGAAGCGCCAGGTCAAAATTCACCCCTCCACTTT. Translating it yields CASSEAPGQNSPLHF.

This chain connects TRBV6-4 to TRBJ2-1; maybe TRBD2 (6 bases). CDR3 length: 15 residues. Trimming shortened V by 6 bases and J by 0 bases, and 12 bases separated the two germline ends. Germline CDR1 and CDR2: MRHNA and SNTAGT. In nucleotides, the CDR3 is TGTGCCAGCAGACCCGGAGCGGGCTCCTACAATGAGCAGTTCTTC. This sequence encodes CASRPGAGSYNEQFF.

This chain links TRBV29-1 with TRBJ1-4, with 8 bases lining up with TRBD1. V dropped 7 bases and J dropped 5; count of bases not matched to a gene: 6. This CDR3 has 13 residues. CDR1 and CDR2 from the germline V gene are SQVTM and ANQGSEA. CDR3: CSAKGQANEKLFF. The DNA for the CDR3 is TGCAGCGCCAAGGGACAGGCCAATGAAAAACTGTTTTTT.